This T cell receptor beta chain is drawn from a study of control samples from healthy donors and cancer patients. This clone was observed once. This CDR3 is built from 15 residues. V lost 4 bases, J lost 2 bases, and 5 bases stayed unmatched. From germline, CDR1 is SGDLS and CDR2 YYNGEE. The method was immunoSEQ multiplex PCR; TCRdb's version includes in-frame clones alone and lacks a portion of them. The sample holds about 94,000 clones; 90% are singletons and the top ten take about 4%. The receptor comes from a young woman in good health. V is TRBV9 and J is TRBJ2-1, with 8 bases fitting TRBD2. Input material: blood. CDR3 protein: CASSPPGGAYNEQFF. The CDR3 DNA is TGTGCCAGCAGCCCCCCCGGGGGGGCCTACAATGAGCAGTTCTTC.